The next 27 T cell receptor beta chains were all read from a single sample in a study of T cell repertoires in cytomegalovirus infection. TCRdb redid the calling of the reads with MiXCR, one entry per CDR3 protein. There are fewer than 350,000 distinct CDR3 sequences in the sample; under 35% occur only once, and 20% lies in the top ten. These receptors lack a known antigen. The material was cultured PBMCs, obtained from culture after CMV antigen stimulation. These TCRs come from a human donor in good health (CMV status not recorded). Some clones in this sample may be carry-over from other donors' samples.

This clonotype has just a few counts. V gene TRBV12-3 or TRBV12-4 combines with J gene TRBJ1-2, with 9 bases identical to TRBD1. CDR3 length equals 16 residues. With V trimmed by 5 bases and J by 7 bases, 14 bases remained unmatched. CDR3 region: CASSRLLTGQGGGYTF. As DNA, the CDR3 is TGTGCCAGCAGTCGGCTCCTTACGGGACAGGGAGGTGGCTACACCTTC.

The CDR3, as DNA: TGTGCCAGCATCGAAGGGCCCCTCACAGATACGCAGTATTTT. Its translation: CASIEGPLTDTQYF. V gene TRBV7-4 combines with J gene TRBJ2-3; D is unclear. The CDR3 spans 14 residues. V lost 7 bases to trimming and J lost 2 bases, with 13 bases between them. CDR1 is SGHVT, CDR2 SQSDAQ, per germline. The full variable domain, in which reference TRBV7-4 and TRBJ2-3 provide the parts outside the CDR3, is GAGVSQSPRYKVAKRGRDVALRCDSISGHVTLYWYRQTLGQGSEVLTYSQSDAQRDKSGRPSGRFSAERPERSVSTLKIQRTEQGDSAVYLCASIEGPLTDTQYFGPGTRLTVL.

This clonotype was picked up many times. The rearrangement uses TRBV7-8 and TRBJ2-7; no clear D gene. Deletions cut 5 bases from V and 4 bases from J, with 15 bases between. CDR3 size: 14 residues. Germline CDR1 is SGHVS and CDR2 is FQNEAQ. The CDR3 sequence: CASSLPERTYEQYF. The CDR3 region has the DNA TGTGCCAGCAGCCTACCGGAGAGGACGTACGAGCAGTACTTC.

The rearrangement uses TRBV29-1 and TRBJ1-1; unclear D gene. The CDR3 runs 13 residues. The germline gives CDR1 SQVTM, CDR2 ANQGSEA. Trimming took off 7 bases at V and 5 bases at J, with 17 bases between the two ends. The CDR3 region is CSAPRLGGTEAFF. In nucleotides, the CDR3 is TGCAGCGCCCCCCGGTTGGGAGGGACTGAAGCTTTCTTT.

V is TRBV10-3 and J is TRBJ2-7, with 7 bases fitting TRBD1. Trimming at V came to 4 bases and at J to 6 bases, leaving 9 bases not matched to a gene. CDR3 length equals 14 residues. Germline V gives CDR1 ENHRY, CDR2 SYGVKD. CDR3: CAISASTGFGEQYF. The CDR3 region has the DNA TGTGCCATCAGTGCGTCGACAGGGTTCGGCGAGCAGTACTTC.

The V gene is TRBV20-1, the J gene TRBJ2-3; the match to TRBD2 covers 7 bases. The V and J ends lost 2 bases and 2 bases, in that order; junction bases with no gene match: 7. The CDR3 runs 15 residues. Germline lookup yields CDR1 DFQATT and CDR2 SNEGSKA (reference sequence). CDR3 in amino acids: CSARSIAGPTDTQYF. In nucleotides, the CDR3 is TGCAGTGCTAGATCCATAGCGGGCCCCACAGATACGCAGTATTTT.

This clonotype has a handful of counts. The chain carries TRBV7-2 and TRBJ1-4, with D unclear. Trimming took 1 base from V and 3 from J, leaving 6 bases between them. The CDR3 covers 14 residues. The germline V gene encodes CDR1 SGHTA and CDR2 FQGNSA. CDR3 loop: CASSLESSNEKLFF. CDR3 nucleotides: TGTGCCAGCAGCTTAGAAAGCTCTAATGAAAAACTGTTTTTT.

The table lists this clonotype with a few counts. This chain connects TRBV7-2 to TRBJ1-1; D is unresolved. Germline CDR1 is SGHTA and CDR2 is FQGNSA. CDR3 length: 13 residues. The V and J ends lost 5 bases and 2 bases respectively, with 9 bases between them. Here the CDR3 DNA reads TGTGCCAGCAGCGGCCCAGACAACACTGAAGCTTTCTTT. This translates into CASSGPDNTEAFF. Variable domain in full (rest from reference TRBV7-2 and TRBJ1-1): GAGVSQSPSNKVTEKGKDVELRCDPISGHTALYWYRQSLGQGLEFLIYFQGNSAPDKSGLPSDRFSAERTGGSVSTLTIQRTQQEDSAVYLCASSGPDNTEAFFGQGTRLTVV.

This clonotype showed up just a few times. This rearrangement joins TRBV7-9 to TRBJ1-2, with D possibly being TRBD1 (5 bases). Germline values: CDR1 SEHNR, CDR2 FQNEAQ (reference sequence). This CDR3 has 12 residues. V lost 6 bases to trimming and J lost 10 bases, with 15 bases between them. The CDR3 DNA reads TGTGCCAGCAGGAATGAAGGGGCCATCTACACCTTC. It specifies CASRNEGAIYTF.

The chain is built from TRBV27 and TRBJ1-5; maybe TRBD1 (6 bases). In germline, CDR1 is MNHEY, CDR2 SMNVEV (reference sequence). The CDR3 sequence is 16 residues long. V lost 2 bases to trimming and J lost 5 bases, with 16 bases between them. The CDR3 DNA is TGTGCCAGCAGTTTAGTGGGAGGGGGACTTTATCAGCCCCAGCATTTT. Amino acid sequence: CASSLVGGGLYQPQHF.

CDR3 in DNA: TGTGCTAGTGGTTACCCAAACAGGGTCGGGGGCTATGGCTACACCTTC. This codes for CASGYPNRVGGYGYTF. The chain has TRBV12-5 and TRBJ1-2, with D possibly matching TRBD1 (6 bases). V was pared by 4 bases and J by 4 bases, with 19 bases between. This CDR3 has 16 residues. Germline CDR1 is LGHNT and CDR2 is FRNRAP.

This clonotype was recorded many times. The gene calls are TRBV12-3 or TRBV12-4 and TRBJ2-7, with D possibly being TRBD2 (5 bases). The germline V and J ends were trimmed by 5 bases and 0 bases, with 8 bases remaining between them. CDR3 length: 13 amino acids. The CDR3 spells CASSPGVSYEQYF. CDR3 bases: TGTGCCAGCAGTCCCGGGGTCTCCTACGAGCAGTACTTC.

There are a few counts of this clonotype. The rearrangement links TRBV4-1 to TRBJ1-2; D ambiguous. CDR1 MGHRA and CDR2 YSYEKL come from the germline V gene. V was cut by 0 bases and J by 10 bases, with 15 bases left in between. This CDR3 comprises 14 residues. The CDR3, as DNA: TGCGCCAGCAGCCAAGAATACTCCCCGTATCCCTACACCTTC. This sequence encodes CASSQEYSPYPYTF.

This clonotype was detected a few times. The chain uses TRBV29-1 and TRBJ2-1; TRBD1 agrees at 7 bases. The CDR3 loop spans 14 amino acids. V shed 5 bases and J 4 bases; nucleotides not matched to a gene: 8. The germline CDR1 and CDR2 sequences are SQVTM and ANQGSEA. CDR3 loop: CSVYTGARYNEQFF. The CDR3 DNA follows: TGCAGCGTTTACACAGGGGCTCGATACAATGAGCAGTTCTTC.

The chain employs TRBV12-3 or TRBV12-4 and TRBJ1-1; 7 bases agree with TRBD1. Trimming at V came to 8 bases and at J to 4 bases, leaving 10 bases not matched to a gene. CDR3 length equals 14 residues. The CDR3 nucleotides read TGTGCCAGCTACTTGACAGGGCGGATCACTGAAGCTTTCTTT. Its protein is CASYLTGRITEAFF.

The chain carries TRBV20-1 and TRBJ2-1, with 7 bases that match TRBD2. The trim removed 4 bases at V and 7 bases at J, leaving 10 bases unmatched. CDR3 length equals 14 residues. CDR1 is DFQATT, CDR2 SNEGSKA, per germline (reference sequence). The CDR3 nucleotides read TGCAGTGCTACCCTGGGGAGGGATACGAATGAGCAGTTCTTC. As protein: CSATLGRDTNEQFF.

The rearrangement links TRBV5-4 to TRBJ2-3; 8 bases map to TRBD2. This CDR3 contains 15 residues. Unmatched junction bases numbered 5, after V lost 4 bases and J lost 1 base. In germline, CDR1 is SGHNT, CDR2 YYREEE (reference sequence). The CDR3 region is CASSRGGQGTDTQYF. The CDR3 coding sequence is TGTGCCAGCAGCCGGGGGGGCCAGGGCACAGATACGCAGTATTTT.

This clonotype showed up just a few times. The V and J genes are TRBV2 and TRBJ1-1; no firm D call. Trimming stripped 10 bases from V and 4 bases from J, with 13 bases between. The CDR3 is 12 residues long. Germline loops: CDR1 SNHLY, CDR2 FYNNEI. The CDR3, as DNA: TGTGCCAACAACCTGGCACCCACTGAAGCTTTCTTT. Residues: CANNLAPTEAFF.

This clonotype came up many times. The gene calls are TRBV7-2 and TRBJ2-2, with 8 nucleotides matching TRBD2. Germline V lookup: CDR1 SGHTA, CDR2 FQGNSA. The CDR3 runs to 17 residues. V was clipped by 5 bases and J by 6 bases; unmatched bases: 14. The CDR3 is CASSGQLGGASAGELFF. The CDR3 coding sequence is TGTGCCAGCAGCGGACAACTCGGGGGGGCCTCCGCCGGGGAGCTGTTTTTT. Full variable domain (rest looked up from reference TRBV7-2 and TRBJ2-2): GAGVSQSPSNKVTEKGKDVELRCDPISGHTALYWYRQSLGQGLEFLIYFQGNSAPDKSGLPSDRFSAERTGGSVSTLTIQRTQQEDSAVYLCASSGQLGGASAGELFFGEGSRLTVL.

V and J are TRBV5-8 and TRBJ2-3; a possible D gene is TRBD1 (6 bases). The CDR3 has 16 residues. Germline-derived CDR1 and CDR2 are SGHTS and YDEGEE. Trimming took off 4 bases at V and 1 base at J, with 16 bases between the two ends. Here the CDR3 reads CASSHREGVGTDTQYF. The CDR3 DNA is TGTGCCAGCAGCCACAGGGAAGGGGTCGGCACAGATACGCAGTATTTT.

The gene calls are TRBV29-1 and TRBJ1-1, with D possibly matching TRBD1 (5 bases). Trimming shortened V by 5 bases and J by 1 base, and 20 bases separated the two germline ends. The V gene's germline CDR1 is SQVTM and CDR2 ANQGSEA. The CDR3 runs to 16 residues. The CDR3 bases are TGCAGCGTTCGTCCCTCCATGGGGGAGGGGAACACTGAAGCTTTCTTT. Translating gives CSVRPSMGEGNTEAFF.

The chain recombines TRBV6-8 with TRBJ2-7; D may match TRBD1 or TRBD2 (5 bases each). Germline CDR1 MNHGY, CDR2 SAAAGT. This CDR3 contains 13 residues. The V end was cut by 5 bases, the J end by 2 bases, with 10 bases between. CDR3 nucleotides: TGTGCCAGCAGTCGGGACCTCGCCTACGAGCAGTACTTC. Translating it yields CASSRDLAYEQYF.

This chain joins TRBV12-3 or TRBV12-4 and TRBJ1-5; D not resolved. The length of the CDR3 is 16 residues. V lost 4 bases to trimming and J lost 1 base, with 14 bases between them. The CDR3 sequence: CASSSRGISSNQPQHF. The CDR3 DNA is TGTGCCAGCAGTTCAAGAGGCATATCGAGCAATCAGCCCCAGCATTTT.

This chain joins TRBV18 and TRBJ2-1, with D maybe TRBD1 (5 bases). Per the germline V gene, CDR1 is KGHSH and CDR2 is LQKENI. CDR3 length equals 14 residues. V gave up 8 bases and J gave up 10 bases, with 21 bases separating them. CDR3 protein: CASTIGAPVGEQFF. In DNA, the CDR3 is TGTGCCAGCACTATTGGGGCCCCCGTCGGGGAGCAGTTCTTC.

This chain connects TRBV6-5 to TRBJ2-1; 9 bases align to TRBD1. This CDR3 comprises 12 residues. Germline CDR1 is MNHEY and CDR2 is SVGAGI. V shed 7 bases, J shed 10 bases, and the junction held 5 bases outside the gene matches. The CDR3 nucleotides are TGTGCCAGCATTACAGGGGGCGGGGAGCAGTTCTTC. This translates into CASITGGGEQFF.

This clonotype appeared a few times. V gene TRBV12-3 or TRBV12-4 combines with J gene TRBJ1-3; 7 positions match TRBD1. The CDR3 totals 14 residues. V shed 5 bases and J 3 bases; nucleotides not matched to a gene: 4. CDR3 coding DNA: TGTGCCAGCAGTGGACAGGCAATTGGAAACACCATATATTTT. This sequence encodes CASSGQAIGNTIYF.

The sample holds a few counts of this clonotype. The V gene is TRBV6-6, the J gene TRBJ1-5; no clear D. The V end was cut by 5 bases, the J end by 0 bases, with 11 bases between. The CDR3 totals 15 residues. In germline, CDR1 is MNHNY, CDR2 SVGAGI (reference sequence). CDR3 region: CASSPLRISNQPQHF. CDR3 coding DNA: TGTGCCAGCAGTCCCCTCAGAATTAGCAATCAGCCCCAGCATTTT.